This TCR beta chain was found in a study of T cells in localized non-small cell lung cancer. CDR3 length: 13 amino acids. CDR1 is MNHEY and CDR2 is SVGAGI in the germline V gene. With 0 bases removed from V and 8 bases from J, the gap between germline ends came to 5 bases. Sequenced by immunoSEQ multiplex PCR; TCRdb stores in-frame clones only, minus some. The sample has 75,000 to 80,000 clones; approximately 90% are singletons. The receptor was isolated from a woman aged 40 to 75 with stage I squamous cell lung carcinoma. The sequences come from peripheral blood, collected before any cancer treatment. The chain employs TRBV6-5 and TRBJ1-6; D gene ambiguous. The CDR3 loop reads CASSYSPYSPLHF. The CDR3 nucleotides read TGTGCCAGCAGTTACTCTCCGTATTCACCCCTCCACTTT.